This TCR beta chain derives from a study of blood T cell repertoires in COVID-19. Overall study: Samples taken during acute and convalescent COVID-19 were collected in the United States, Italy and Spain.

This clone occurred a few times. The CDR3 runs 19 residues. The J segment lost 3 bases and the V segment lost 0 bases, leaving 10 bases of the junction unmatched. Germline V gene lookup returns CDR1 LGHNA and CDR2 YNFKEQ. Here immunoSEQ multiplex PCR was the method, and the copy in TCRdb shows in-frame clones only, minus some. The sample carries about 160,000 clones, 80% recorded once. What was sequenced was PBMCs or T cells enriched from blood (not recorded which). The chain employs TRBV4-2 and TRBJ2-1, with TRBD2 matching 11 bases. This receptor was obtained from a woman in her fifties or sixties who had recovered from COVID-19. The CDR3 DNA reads TGTGCCAGCAGCCAAGACTGGCTAGCGGGGGGATTGAACTACAATGAGCAGTTCTTC. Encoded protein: CASSQDWLAGGLNYNEQFF.